This T cell receptor (beta chain) originates from a study of T cell responses to AZD1222 COVID-19 vaccine. Study-level results: Spike-specific TCR depth and breadth grew after two AZD1222 doses. Females made up more of the donors, who were largely white British, and clonal diversity may have come out too low.

Germline V gene lookup returns CDR1 SGHTA and CDR2 FQGNSA. This CDR3 contains 15 residues. The V gene lost 0 bases and the J gene lost 5 bases, with 14 bases spanning the gap. As to this clone: The antigen is not known.

The method was immunoSEQ multiplex PCR; TCRdb's version includes in-frame clones alone and lacks a portion of them. The sample includes tens of thousands of clones, about 91% seen only once; the top ten take roughly a tenth. The source is an adult who received the AZD1222 COVID-19 vaccine. Sequenced here: peripheral blood, sampled 28 days after the second AZD1222 dose. The chain couples TRBV7-2 to TRBJ2-7; tentatively, D is TRBD1 (5 bases). The CDR3 loop is CASSLAPRAGNEQYF. The CDR3 coding sequence is TGTGCCAGCAGCTTAGCGCCCAGGGCAGGGAACGAGCAGTACTTC. Filled out from reference TRBV7-2 and TRBJ2-7, the complete variable domain reads GAGVSQSPSNKVTEKGKDVELRCDPISGHTALYWYRQSLGQGLEFLIYFQGNSAPDKSGLPSDRFSAERTGGSVSTLTIQRTQQEDSAVYLCASSLAPRAGNEQYFGPGTRLTVT.